What follows are 14 T cell receptor beta chains derived from one specimen sequenced in a study of CD4 T cells in relation to SARS-CoV-2 and coronaviruses (dated by TCRdb to the early 2020s). The library was produced with the immunoSEQ multiplex PCR assay. TCRdb took this table from immuneACCESS and kept in-frame rearrangements with V and J called. Such tables lack part of the clones; where checked against another copy, unresolved V genes explain under half of the gap, and the rest is unexplained. For this sample the table gives around 16,000 clones, of which roughly 72% were detected only once. About 30% of the sample is held by the ten biggest clonotypes. CD4+ T cells from unexposed donors were collected before the COVID-19 pandemic (2011-2018). After 10 days of culture, CD4+ T cells were isolated with the EasySep CD4+ T cell isolation kit. Antigens for these TCRs are unknown. Sequencing was performed on CD4+ T cells from PBMCs, cultured in vitro. The source is a human donor in good health.

This chain uses TRBV19 with TRBJ2-2; TRBD1 aligns across 8 bases. V was clipped by 6 bases and J by 3 bases; unmatched bases: 3. Germline-derived CDR1 and CDR2 are LNHDA and SQIVND (reference sequence). The CDR3 totals 14 residues. The CDR3 DNA is TGTGCCAGTAGGGACAGGGTCGACACCGGGGAGCTGTTTTTT. Amino acids: CASRDRVDTGELFF.

This clone was detected a few times. The rearrangement links TRBV7-9 to TRBJ2-1; 7 positions match TRBD2. The CDR3 is 15 residues long. CDR1 and CDR2 from the germline V gene are SEHNR and FQNEAQ (reference sequence). The V gene end was trimmed by 5 bases and the J gene end by 5 bases; junction bases not matched to a gene: 9. Here the CDR3 DNA reads TGTGCCAGCAGCAAAGCGGGATTTCTTAACAATGAGCAGTTCTTC. This translates into CASSKAGFLNNEQFF.

The chain recombines TRBV18 with TRBJ2-7, with D unclear. Trimming left V 1 base short and J 5 bases short, with 6 bases between. Germline V lookup: CDR1 KGHSH, CDR2 LQKENI. There are 12 residues in the CDR3. CDR3 coding DNA: TGTGCCAGCTCACCACAGAGTAACGAGCAGTACTTC. As protein: CASSPQSNEQYF.

The chain recombines TRBV5-1 with TRBJ2-7; 14 nucleotides align to TRBD2. The CDR3 sequence is 19 residues long. In germline, CDR1 is SGHRS, CDR2 YFSETQ. The ends lost 0 bases at V and 1 base at J; junction bases unmatched: 9. CDR3 in amino acids: CASSLDAGTSGRPSYEQYF. DNA for the CDR3: TGCGCCAGCAGCTTGGATGCCGGGACTAGCGGGAGACCGTCCTACGAGCAGTACTTC.

V gene TRBV29-1 combines with J gene TRBJ1-1, with 8 bases matching TRBD1. Germline values: CDR1 SQVTM, CDR2 ANQGSEA. With V trimmed by 5 bases and J by 4 bases, 3 bases remained unmatched. The CDR3 spans 12 residues. The CDR3 loop reads CSVSDRGTEAFF. CDR3 bases: TGCAGCGTTAGCGACAGGGGCACTGAAGCTTTCTTT.

The chain is built from TRBV19 and TRBJ1-3; tentatively, D is TRBD1 (5 bases). The CDR3 length is 18 residues. Germline CDR1 is LNHDA and CDR2 is SQIVND (reference sequence). V lost 3 bases and J 0 bases, leaving 18 bases between the germline ends. The CDR3 here is CASSIFAGTGFSGNTIYF. The CDR3 coding sequence is TGTGCCAGTAGTATTTTTGCCGGGACCGGGTTCTCTGGAAACACCATATATTTT.

The V gene is TRBV11-2, the J gene TRBJ2-7; 9 positions agree with TRBD2. The CDR3 contains 18 residues. The V and J ends lost 1 base and 0 bases, in that order; junction bases with no gene match: 10. Germline values: CDR1 SGHAT, CDR2 FQNNGV. As DNA, the CDR3 is TGTGCCAGCAGCTTAGCATTTCCGACTAGCGGATACTCCTACGAGCAGTACTTC. It specifies CASSLAFPTSGYSYEQYF.

The chain uses TRBV24-1 and TRBJ2-7; the match to TRBD2 covers 7 bases. This CDR3 spans 13 amino acids. The germline V gene encodes CDR1 KGHDR and CDR2 SFDVKD. Trimming at V came to 10 bases and at J to 5 bases, leaving 10 bases not matched to a gene. CDR3 region: CATGVAGVNEQYF. The CDR3 DNA reads TGTGCCACGGGGGTGGCGGGAGTAAACGAGCAGTACTTC.

The rearrangement links TRBV9 to TRBJ2-1; D might be TRBD1 or TRBD2, each matching 5 bases. The CDR3 has 14 amino acids. Trimming stripped 2 bases from V and 5 bases from J, with 11 bases between. Germline loops: CDR1 SGDLS, CDR2 YYNGEE. DNA of the CDR3: TGTGCCAGCAGCGTGAGGGGTTTGAACAATGAGCAGTTCTTC. It is translated as CASSVRGLNNEQFF.

The DNA for the CDR3 is TGTGCCATCAGTGATTTTGGGACAGGGAAGTCCTACAATGAGCAGTTCTTC. As protein: CAISDFGTGKSYNEQFF. The chain couples TRBV10-3 to TRBJ2-1, with 9 bases fitting TRBD1. The CDR3 is 17 residues long. Germline assignment: CDR1 ENHRY and CDR2 SYGVKD. J was trimmed by 1 base and V by 3 bases; bases with no gene match: 7.

This chain links TRBV6-5 with TRBJ2-7; D not resolved. This CDR3 has 14 residues. V was pared by 2 bases and J by 0 bases, with 8 bases between. CDR1 is MNHEY, CDR2 SVGAGI, per germline. The CDR3 spells CASSYETYSYEQYF. The DNA of the CDR3 is TGTGCCAGCAGTTACGAGACTTACTCCTACGAGCAGTACTTC.

The chain employs TRBV29-1 and TRBJ1-5, with D hard to call. The CDR3 sequence is 14 residues long. V lost 3 bases to trimming and J lost 7 bases, with 16 bases between them. Germline lookup yields CDR1 SQVTM and CDR2 ANQGSEA. The CDR3 here is CSVDVGGSGQPQHF. Written as DNA, the CDR3 is TGCAGCGTTGACGTTGGAGGGAGCGGGCAGCCCCAGCATTTT.

This clone appeared a few times. The chain joins TRBV7-9 to TRBJ2-2; 9 positions match TRBD1. This CDR3 region has 14 residues. The V and J ends lost 7 bases and 5 bases, in that order; junction bases with no gene match: 5. In germline, CDR1 is SEHNR, CDR2 FQNEAQ (reference sequence). The CDR3 sequence: CASITGGLTGELFF. The CDR3 region has the DNA TGTGCCAGCATTACAGGGGGCTTGACCGGGGAGCTGTTTTTT.

This clone was seen only a few times. The chain is built from TRBV2 and TRBJ1-5, with D perhaps TRBD1 (5 bases). Germline V CDR1 and CDR2: SNHLY, FYNNEI. Trimming removed 2 bases at V and 3 bases at J, with 8 bases between. There are 14 residues in the CDR3. CDR3 sequence reads: CASSESGTNQPQHF. The CDR3, as DNA: TGTGCCAGCAGTGAATCTGGGACCAATCAGCCCCAGCATTTT.